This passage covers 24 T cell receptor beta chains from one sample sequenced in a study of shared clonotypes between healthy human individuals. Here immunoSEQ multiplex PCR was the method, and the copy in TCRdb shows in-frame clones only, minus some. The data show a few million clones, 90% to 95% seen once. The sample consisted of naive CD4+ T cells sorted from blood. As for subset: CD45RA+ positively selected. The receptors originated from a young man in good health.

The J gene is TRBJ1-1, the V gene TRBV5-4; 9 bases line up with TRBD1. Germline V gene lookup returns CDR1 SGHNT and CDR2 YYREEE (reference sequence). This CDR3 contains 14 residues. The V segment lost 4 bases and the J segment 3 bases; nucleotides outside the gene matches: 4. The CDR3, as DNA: TGTGCCAGCAGCACACGGACAGGGGACACTGAAGCTTTCTTT. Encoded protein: CASSTRTGDTEAFF.

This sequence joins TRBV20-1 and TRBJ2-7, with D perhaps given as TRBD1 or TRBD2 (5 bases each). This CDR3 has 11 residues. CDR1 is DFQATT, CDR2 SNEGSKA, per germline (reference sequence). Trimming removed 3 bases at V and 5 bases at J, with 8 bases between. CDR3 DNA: TGCAGTGCTAGTGTGGGGGACGAGCAGTACTTC. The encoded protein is CSASVGDEQYF.

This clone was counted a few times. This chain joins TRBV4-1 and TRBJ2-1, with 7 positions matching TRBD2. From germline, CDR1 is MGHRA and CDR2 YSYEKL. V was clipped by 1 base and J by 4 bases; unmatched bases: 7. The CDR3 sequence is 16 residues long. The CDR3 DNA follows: TGCGCCAGCAGCCAAGTACGTCCGGGGGGTTACAATGAGCAGTTCTTC. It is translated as CASSQVRPGGYNEQFF.

This chain's CDR3 is CASSTGVEQYF. The DNA of the CDR3 is TGTGCCAGCAGCACAGGGGTCGAGCAGTACTTC. This sequence joins TRBV7-2 and TRBJ2-7; 7 bases match TRBD1. The CDR3 loop spans 11 amino acids. Per the germline V gene, CDR1 is SGHTA and CDR2 is FQGNSA. The ends lost 5 bases at V and 6 bases at J; junction bases unmatched: 1.

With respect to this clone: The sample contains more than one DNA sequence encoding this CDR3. CDR3 bases: TGTGCCAGCAGTGAAGCGGGGAGAAACATTCAGTACTTC. Protein product: CASSEAGRNIQYF. The chain recombines TRBV2 with TRBJ2-4, with D tentatively TRBD2 (5 bases). Trimming removed 0 bases from V and 6 bases from J, with 6 bases in between. This CDR3 has 13 residues. The germline V gene has CDR1 SNHLY and CDR2 FYNNEI.

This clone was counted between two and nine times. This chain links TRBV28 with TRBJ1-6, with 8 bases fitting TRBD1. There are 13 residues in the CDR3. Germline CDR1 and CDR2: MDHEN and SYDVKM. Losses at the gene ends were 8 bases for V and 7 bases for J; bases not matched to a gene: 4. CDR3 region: CASFRDRNSPLHF. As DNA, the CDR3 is TGTGCCAGCTTCCGGGACAGGAATTCACCCCTCCACTTT.

CDR3 coding DNA: TGTGCCAGCAGCCCAAGGACTAGCCATGAGCAGTTCTTC. Amino acid sequence: CASSPRTSHEQFF. The chain has TRBV13 and TRBJ2-1; 8 nucleotides align to TRBD2. V lost 5 bases and J lost 8; bases outside the gene matches: 5. The CDR3 totals 13 residues. CDR1 and CDR2 (germline): PRHDT, FYEKMQ (reference sequence).

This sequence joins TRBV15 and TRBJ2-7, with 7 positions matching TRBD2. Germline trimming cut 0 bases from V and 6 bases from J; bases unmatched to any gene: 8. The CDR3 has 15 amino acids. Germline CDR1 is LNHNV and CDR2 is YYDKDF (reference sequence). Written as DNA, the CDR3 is TGTGCCACCAGCAGAGATTTGGGGGGGAAGGCCGAGCAGTACTTC. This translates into CATSRDLGGKAEQYF.

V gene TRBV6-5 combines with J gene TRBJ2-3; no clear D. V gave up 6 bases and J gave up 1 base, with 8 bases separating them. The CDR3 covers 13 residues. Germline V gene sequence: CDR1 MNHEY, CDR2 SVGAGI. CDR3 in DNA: TGTGCCAGCAGAAGCCCGGGCACAGATACGCAGTATTTT. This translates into CASRSPGTDTQYF.

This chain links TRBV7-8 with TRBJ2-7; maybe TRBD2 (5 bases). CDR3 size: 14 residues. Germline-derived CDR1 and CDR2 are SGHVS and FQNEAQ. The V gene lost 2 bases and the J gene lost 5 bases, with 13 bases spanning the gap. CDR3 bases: TGTGCCAGCAGCTTAACGGGAAATGAAGACGAGCAGTACTTC. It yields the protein CASSLTGNEDEQYF. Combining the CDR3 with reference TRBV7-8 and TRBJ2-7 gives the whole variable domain GAGVSQSPRYKVAKRGQDVALRCDPISGHVSLFWYQQALGQGPEFLTYFQNEAQLDKSGLPSDRFFAERPEGSVSTLKIQRTQQEDSAVYLCASSLTGNEDEQYFGPGTRLTVT.

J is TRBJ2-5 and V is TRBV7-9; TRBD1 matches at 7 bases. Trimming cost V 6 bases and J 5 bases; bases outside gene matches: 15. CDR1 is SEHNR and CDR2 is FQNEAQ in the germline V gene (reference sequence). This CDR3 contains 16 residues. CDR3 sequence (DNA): TGTGCCAGCAGTACACGCCGGGGACAGTTTTCGGAGACCCAGTACTTC. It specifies CASSTRRGQFSETQYF.

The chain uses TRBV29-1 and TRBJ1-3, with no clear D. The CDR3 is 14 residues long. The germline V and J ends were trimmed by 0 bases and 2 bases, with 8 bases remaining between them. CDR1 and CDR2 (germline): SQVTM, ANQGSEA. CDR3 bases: TGCAGCGTTGAAGACAACAGACCTGGAAACACCATATATTTT. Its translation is CSVEDNRPGNTIYF.

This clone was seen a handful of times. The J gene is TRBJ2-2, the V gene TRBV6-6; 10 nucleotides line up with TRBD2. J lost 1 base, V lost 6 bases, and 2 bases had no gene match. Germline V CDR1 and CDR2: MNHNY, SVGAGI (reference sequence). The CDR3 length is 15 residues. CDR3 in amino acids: CASSRTSGNTGELFF. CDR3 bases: TGTGCCAGCAGCCGGACTAGCGGGAACACCGGGGAGCTGTTTTTT.

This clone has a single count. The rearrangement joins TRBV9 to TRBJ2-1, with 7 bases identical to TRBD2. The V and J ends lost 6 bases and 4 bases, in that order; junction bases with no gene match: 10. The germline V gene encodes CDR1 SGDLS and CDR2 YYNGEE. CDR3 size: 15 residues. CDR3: CASTSGGLRYNEQFF. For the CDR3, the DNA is TGTGCCAGCACATCTGGGGGACTACGTTACAATGAGCAGTTCTTC.

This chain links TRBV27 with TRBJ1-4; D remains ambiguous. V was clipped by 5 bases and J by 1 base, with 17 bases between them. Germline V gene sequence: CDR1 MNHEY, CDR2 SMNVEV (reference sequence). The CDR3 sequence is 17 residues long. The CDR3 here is CASSPRAAWVTNEKLFF. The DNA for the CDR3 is TGTGCCAGCAGTCCTCGGGCCGCCTGGGTAACTAATGAAAAACTGTTTTTT.

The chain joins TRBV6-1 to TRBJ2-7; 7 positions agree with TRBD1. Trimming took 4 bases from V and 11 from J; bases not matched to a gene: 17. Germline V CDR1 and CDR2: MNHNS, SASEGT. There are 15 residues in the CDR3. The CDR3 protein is CASSAFRDSRRLEYF. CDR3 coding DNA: TGTGCCAGCAGTGCCTTCCGGGACAGCAGAAGGTTGGAGTACTTC.

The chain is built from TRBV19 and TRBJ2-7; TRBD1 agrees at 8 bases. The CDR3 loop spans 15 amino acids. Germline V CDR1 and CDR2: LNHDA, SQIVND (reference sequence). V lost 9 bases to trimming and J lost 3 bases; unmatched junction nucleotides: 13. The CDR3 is CARSSWTGLIYEQYF. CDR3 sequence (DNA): TGTGCCAGATCCTCCTGGACAGGGCTAATCTACGAGCAGTACTTC.

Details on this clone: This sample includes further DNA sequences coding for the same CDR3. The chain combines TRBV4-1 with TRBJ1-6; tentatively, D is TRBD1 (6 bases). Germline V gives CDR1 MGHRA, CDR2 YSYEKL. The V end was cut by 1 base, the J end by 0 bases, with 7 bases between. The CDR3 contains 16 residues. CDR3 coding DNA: TGCGCCAGCAGCCAAGGAGGGGGCTCCTATAATTCACCCCTCCACTTT. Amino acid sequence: CASSQGGGSYNSPLHF.

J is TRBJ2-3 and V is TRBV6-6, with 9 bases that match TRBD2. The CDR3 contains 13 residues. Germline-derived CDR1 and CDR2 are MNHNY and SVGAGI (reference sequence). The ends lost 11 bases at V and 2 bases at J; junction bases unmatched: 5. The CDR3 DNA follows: TGTGCCGTAGCGGGGGCTACCACAGATACGCAGTATTTT. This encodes CAVAGATTDTQYF.

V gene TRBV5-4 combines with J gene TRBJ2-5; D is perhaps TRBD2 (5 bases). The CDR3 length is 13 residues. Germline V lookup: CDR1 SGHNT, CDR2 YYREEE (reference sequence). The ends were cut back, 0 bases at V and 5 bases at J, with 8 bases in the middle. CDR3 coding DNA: TGTGCCAGCAGCTTGGAGTGGGAGGAGACCCAGTACTTC. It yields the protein CASSLEWEETQYF.

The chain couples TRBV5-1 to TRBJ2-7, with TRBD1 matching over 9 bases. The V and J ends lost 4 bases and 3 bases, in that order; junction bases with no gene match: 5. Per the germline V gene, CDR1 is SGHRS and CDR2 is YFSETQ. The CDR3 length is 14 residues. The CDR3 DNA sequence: TGCGCCAGCAGCCAGAGACAGGGGGGCTACGAGCAGTACTTC. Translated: CASSQRQGGYEQYF.

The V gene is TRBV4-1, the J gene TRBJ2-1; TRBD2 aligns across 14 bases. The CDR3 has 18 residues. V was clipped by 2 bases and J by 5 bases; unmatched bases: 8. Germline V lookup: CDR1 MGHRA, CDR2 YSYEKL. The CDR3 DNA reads TGCGCCAGCAGCCAAATGACTAGCGGGGGGGCCTGGAACAATGAGCAGTTCTTC. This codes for CASSQMTSGGAWNNEQFF.

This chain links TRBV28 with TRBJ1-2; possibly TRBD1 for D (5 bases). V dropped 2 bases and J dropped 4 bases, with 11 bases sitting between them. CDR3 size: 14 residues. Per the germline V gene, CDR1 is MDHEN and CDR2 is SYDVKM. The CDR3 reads CASSLEGGAYGYTF. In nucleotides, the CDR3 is TGTGCCAGCAGTTTAGAGGGTGGGGCCTATGGCTACACCTTC.

The CDR3 loop reads CAATSGSKADTGELFF. The CDR3 DNA sequence: TGTGCTGCCACTAGCGGGAGTAAAGCGGACACCGGGGAGCTGTTTTTT. The chain couples TRBV7-2 to TRBJ2-2; the match to TRBD2 covers 11 bases. CDR3 size: 16 residues. Per germline, CDR1 SGHTA and CDR2 FQGNSA.